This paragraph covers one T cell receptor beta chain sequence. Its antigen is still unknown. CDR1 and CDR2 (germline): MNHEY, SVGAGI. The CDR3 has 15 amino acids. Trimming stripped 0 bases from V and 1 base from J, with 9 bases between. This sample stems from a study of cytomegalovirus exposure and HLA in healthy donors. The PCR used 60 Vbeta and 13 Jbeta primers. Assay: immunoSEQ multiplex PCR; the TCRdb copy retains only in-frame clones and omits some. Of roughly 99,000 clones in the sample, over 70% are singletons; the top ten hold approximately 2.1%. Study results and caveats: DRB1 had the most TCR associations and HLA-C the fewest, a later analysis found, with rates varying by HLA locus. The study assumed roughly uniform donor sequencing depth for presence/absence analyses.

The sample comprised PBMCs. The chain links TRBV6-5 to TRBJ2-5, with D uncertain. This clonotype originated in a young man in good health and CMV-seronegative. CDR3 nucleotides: TGTGCCAGCAGTTACTCCAGTGGCCGCCAAGAGACCCAGTACTTC. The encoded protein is CASSYSSGRQETQYF.